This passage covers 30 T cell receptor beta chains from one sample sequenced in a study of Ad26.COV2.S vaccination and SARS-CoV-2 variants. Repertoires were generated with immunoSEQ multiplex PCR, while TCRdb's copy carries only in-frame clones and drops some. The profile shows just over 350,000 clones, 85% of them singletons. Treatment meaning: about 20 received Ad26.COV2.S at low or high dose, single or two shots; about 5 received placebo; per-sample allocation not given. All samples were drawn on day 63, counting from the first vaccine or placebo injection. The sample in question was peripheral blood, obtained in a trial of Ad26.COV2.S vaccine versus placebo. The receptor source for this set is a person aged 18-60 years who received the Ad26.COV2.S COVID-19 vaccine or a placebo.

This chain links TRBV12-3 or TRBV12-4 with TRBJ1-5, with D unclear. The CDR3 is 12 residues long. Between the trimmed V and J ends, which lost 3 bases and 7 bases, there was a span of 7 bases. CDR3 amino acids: CASSLRNQPQHF. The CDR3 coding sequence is TGTGCCAGCAGTTTGAGGAACCAGCCCCAGCATTTT.

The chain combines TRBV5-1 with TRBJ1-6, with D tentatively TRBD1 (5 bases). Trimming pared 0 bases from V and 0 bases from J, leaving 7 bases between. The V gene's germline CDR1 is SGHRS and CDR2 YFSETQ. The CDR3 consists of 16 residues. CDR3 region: CASSLGGNSYNSPLHF. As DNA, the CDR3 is TGCGCCAGCAGCTTGGGGGGGAACTCCTATAATTCACCCCTCCACTTT.

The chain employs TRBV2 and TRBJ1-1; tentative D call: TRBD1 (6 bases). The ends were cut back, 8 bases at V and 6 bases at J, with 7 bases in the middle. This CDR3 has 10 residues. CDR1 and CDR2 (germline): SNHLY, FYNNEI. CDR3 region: CASGGPEAFF. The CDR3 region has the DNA TGTGCCAGCGGGGGCCCTGAAGCTTTCTTT.

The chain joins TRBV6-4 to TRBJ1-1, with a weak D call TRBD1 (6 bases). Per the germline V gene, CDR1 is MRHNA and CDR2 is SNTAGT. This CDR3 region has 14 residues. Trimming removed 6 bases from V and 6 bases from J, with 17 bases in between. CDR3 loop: CASRLNRVSSEAFF. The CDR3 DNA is TGTGCCAGCAGACTTAACAGGGTATCTTCTGAAGCTTTCTTT.

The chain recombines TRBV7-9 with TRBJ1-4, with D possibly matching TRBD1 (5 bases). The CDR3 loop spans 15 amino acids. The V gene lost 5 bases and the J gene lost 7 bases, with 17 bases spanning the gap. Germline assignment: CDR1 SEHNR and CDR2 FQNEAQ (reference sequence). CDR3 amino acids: CASSHPRGGGEKLFF. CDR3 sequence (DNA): TGTGCCAGCAGCCACCCTCGGGGCGGTGGTGAAAAACTGTTTTTT.

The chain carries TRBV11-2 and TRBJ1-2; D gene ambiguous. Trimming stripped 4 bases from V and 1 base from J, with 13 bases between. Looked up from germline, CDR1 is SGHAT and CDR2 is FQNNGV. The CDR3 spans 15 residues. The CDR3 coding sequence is TGTGCCAGCAGCTCGATGACGGGTGATAACTATGGCTACACCTTC. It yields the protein CASSSMTGDNYGYTF.

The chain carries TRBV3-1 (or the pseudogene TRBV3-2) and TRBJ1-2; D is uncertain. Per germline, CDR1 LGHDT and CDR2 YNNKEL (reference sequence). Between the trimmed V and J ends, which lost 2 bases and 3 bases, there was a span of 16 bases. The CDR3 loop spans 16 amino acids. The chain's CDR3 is CASSQRRARVDYGYTF. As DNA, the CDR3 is TGTGCCAGCAGCCAAAGAAGGGCAAGGGTTGACTATGGCTACACCTTC.

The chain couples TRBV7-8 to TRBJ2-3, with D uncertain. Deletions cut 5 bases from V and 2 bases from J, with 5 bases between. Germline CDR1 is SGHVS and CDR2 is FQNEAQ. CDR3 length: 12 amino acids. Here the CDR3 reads CASSPHTDTQYF. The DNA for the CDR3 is TGTGCCAGCAGCCCGCACACAGATACGCAGTATTTT.

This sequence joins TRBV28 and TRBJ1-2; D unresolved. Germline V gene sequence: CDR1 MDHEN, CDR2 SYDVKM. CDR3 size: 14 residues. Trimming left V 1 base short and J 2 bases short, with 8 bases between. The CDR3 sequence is CASSLSSLNYGYTF. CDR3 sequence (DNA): TGTGCCAGCAGTTTATCATCACTAAACTATGGCTACACCTTC.

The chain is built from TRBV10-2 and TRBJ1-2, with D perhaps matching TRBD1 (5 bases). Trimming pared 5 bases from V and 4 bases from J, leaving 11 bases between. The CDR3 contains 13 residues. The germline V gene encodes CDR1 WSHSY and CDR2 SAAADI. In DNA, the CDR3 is TGCGCCAGCAGTCCAGGGCTTGGCTATGGCTACACCTTC. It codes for CASSPGLGYGYTF.

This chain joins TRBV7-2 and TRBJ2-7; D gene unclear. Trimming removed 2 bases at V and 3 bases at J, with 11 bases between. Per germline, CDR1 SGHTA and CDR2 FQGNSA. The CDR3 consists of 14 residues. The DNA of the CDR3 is TGTGCCAGCAGCTTATCCAGGACCGTCTACGAGCAGTACTTC. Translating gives CASSLSRTVYEQYF.

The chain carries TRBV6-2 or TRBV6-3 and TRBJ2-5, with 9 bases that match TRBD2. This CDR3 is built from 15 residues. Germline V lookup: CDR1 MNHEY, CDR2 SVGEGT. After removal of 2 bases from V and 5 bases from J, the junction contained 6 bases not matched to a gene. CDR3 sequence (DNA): TGTGCCAGCAGTTACGGCGCGGGGGGGCTGGAGACCCAGTACTTC. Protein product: CASSYGAGGLETQYF.

The DNA for the CDR3 is TGTGCCAGCAGTGACCCGGGACAGGGATTGTGGACTGAAGCTTTCTTT. Translating gives CASSDPGQGLWTEAFF. The chain recombines TRBV25-1 with TRBJ1-1, with 9 bases that match TRBD1. This CDR3 comprises 16 residues. CDR1 and CDR2 (germline): MGHDK, SYGVNS. The trim removed 3 bases at V and 5 bases at J, leaving 10 bases unmatched. Looking up the rest from reference TRBV25-1 and TRBJ1-1 gives the full variable domain: EADIYQTPRYLVIGTGKKITLECSQTMGHDKMYWYQQDPGMELHLIHYSYGVNSTEKGDLSSESTVSRIRTEHFPLTLESARPSHTSQYLCASSDPGQGLWTEAFFGQGTRLTVV.

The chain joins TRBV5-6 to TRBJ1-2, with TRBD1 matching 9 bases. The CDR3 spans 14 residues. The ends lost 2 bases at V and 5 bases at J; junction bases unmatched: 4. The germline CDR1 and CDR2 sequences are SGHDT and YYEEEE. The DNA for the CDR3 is TGTGCCAGCAGCTTATACAGGGGGCTTTATGGCTACACCTTC. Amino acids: CASSLYRGLYGYTF. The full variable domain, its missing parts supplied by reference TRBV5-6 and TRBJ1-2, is DAGVTQSPTHLIKTRGQQVTLRCSPKSGHDTVSWYQQALGQGPQFIFQYYEEEERQRGNFPDRFSGHQFPNYSSELNVNALLLGDSALYLCASSLYRGLYGYTFGSGTRLTVV.

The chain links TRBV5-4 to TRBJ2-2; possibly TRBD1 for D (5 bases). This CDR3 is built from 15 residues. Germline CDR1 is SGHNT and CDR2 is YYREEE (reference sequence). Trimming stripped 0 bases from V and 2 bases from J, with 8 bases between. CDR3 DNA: TGTGCCAGCAGCTTGGGACAGAAAAACACCGGGGAGCTGTTTTTT. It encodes CASSLGQKNTGELFF.

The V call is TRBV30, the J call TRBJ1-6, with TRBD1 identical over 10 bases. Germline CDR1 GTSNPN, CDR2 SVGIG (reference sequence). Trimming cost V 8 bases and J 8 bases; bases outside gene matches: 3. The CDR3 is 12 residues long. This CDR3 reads CAHGQGDSPLHF. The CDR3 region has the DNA TGTGCCCACGGACAGGGGGATTCACCCCTCCACTTT.

CDR3 residues: CASSGRETYGYTF. For the CDR3, the DNA is TGTGCCAGCAGTGGCCGGGAAACCTATGGCTACACCTTC. This sequence joins TRBV9 and TRBJ1-2; no firm D call. The CDR3 sequence is 13 residues long. V was clipped by 5 bases and J by 4 bases, with 12 bases between them. The germline CDR1 and CDR2 sequences are SGDLS and YYNGEE.

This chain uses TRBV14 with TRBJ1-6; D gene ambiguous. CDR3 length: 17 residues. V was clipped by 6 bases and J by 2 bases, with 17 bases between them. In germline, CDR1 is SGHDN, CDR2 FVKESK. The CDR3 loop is CASRSGQMTTYNSPLHF. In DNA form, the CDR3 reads TGTGCCAGCAGGTCAGGCCAGATGACTACCTATAATTCACCCCTCCACTTT.

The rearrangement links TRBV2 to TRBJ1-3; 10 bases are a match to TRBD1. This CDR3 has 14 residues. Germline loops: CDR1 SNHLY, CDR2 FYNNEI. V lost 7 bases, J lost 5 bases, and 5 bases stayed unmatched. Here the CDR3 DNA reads TGTGCCAGCAAACCGGGACAGGGGCGAAACACCATATATTTT. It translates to CASKPGQGRNTIYF. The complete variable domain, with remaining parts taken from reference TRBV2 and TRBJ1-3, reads EPEVTQTPSHQVTQMGQEVILRCVPISNHLYFYWYRQILGQKVEFLVSFYNNEISEKSEIFDDQFSVERPDGSNFTLKIRSTKLEDSAMYFCASKPGQGRNTIYFGEGSWLTVV.

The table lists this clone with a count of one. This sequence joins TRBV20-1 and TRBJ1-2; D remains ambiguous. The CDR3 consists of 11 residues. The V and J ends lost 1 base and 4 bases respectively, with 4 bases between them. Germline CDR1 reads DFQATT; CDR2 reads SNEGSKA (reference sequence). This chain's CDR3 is CSARGSYGYTF. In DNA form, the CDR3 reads TGCAGTGCTAGAGGTTCCTATGGCTACACCTTC.

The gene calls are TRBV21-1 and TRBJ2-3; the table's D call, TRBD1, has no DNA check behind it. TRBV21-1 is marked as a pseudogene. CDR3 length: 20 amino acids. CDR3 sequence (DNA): TGTGCCAGCAGCAAAGGGGAACAGGGGGTCGAAATTTGGAGCACAGATACGCAGTATTTT. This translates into CASSKGEQGVEIWSTDTQYF.

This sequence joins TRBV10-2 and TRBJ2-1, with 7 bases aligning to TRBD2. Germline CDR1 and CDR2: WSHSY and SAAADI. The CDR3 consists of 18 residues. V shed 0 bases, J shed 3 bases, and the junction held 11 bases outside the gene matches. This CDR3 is CASSESKTSLSIYNEQFF. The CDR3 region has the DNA TGCGCCAGCAGTGAGTCGAAGACTAGCCTTTCGATCTACAATGAGCAGTTCTTC.

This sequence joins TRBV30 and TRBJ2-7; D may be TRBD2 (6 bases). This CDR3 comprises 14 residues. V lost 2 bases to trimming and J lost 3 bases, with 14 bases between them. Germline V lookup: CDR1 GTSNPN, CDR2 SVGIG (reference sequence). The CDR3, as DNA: TGTGCCTGGAGTCCAGGTCAAGCGGGCTACGAGCAGTACTTC. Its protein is CAWSPGQAGYEQYF.

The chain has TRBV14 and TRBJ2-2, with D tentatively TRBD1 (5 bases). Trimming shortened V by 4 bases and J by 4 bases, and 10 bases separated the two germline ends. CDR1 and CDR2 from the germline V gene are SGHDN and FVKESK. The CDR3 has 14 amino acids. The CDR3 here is CASSLDTFTGELFF. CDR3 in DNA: TGTGCCAGCAGCCTGGACACATTCACCGGGGAGCTGTTTTTT.

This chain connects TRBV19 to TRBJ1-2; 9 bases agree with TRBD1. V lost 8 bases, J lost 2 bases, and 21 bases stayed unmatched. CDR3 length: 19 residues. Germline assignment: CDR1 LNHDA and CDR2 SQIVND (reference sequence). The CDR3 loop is CASQNPRAGTGRANYGYTF. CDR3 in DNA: TGTGCCAGTCAAAATCCTCGGGCCGGGACAGGGCGGGCCAACTATGGCTACACCTTC.

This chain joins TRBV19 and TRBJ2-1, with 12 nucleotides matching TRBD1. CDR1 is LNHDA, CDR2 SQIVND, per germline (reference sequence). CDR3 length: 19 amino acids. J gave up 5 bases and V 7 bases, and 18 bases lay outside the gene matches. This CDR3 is CASTSGTGGASRRHNEQFF. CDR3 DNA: TGTGCCAGTACTTCCGGGACAGGGGGCGCGAGTAGAAGGCACAATGAGCAGTTCTTC.

The CDR3 here is CASSFRTETDTQYF. CDR3 nucleotide sequence: TGTGCCAGCAGCTTCAGGACTGAGACAGATACGCAGTATTTT. The chain couples TRBV7-9 to TRBJ2-3, with a tentative D call TRBD2 (5 bases). Between the trimmed V and J ends, which lost 3 bases and 3 bases, there was a span of 10 bases. The V gene's germline CDR1 is SEHNR and CDR2 FQNEAQ (reference sequence). CDR3 length: 14 amino acids.

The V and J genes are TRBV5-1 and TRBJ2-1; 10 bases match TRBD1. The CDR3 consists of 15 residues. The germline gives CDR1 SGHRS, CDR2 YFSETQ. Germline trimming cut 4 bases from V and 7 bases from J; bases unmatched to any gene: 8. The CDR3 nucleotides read TGCGCCAGCAGCCGGGGACAGGGGACGGGGAATGAGCAGTTCTTC. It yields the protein CASSRGQGTGNEQFF.

The CDR3 coding sequence is TGTGCCAGTAGTATCCGGTTTCTGGTTTCGACGCAGTATTTT. Its translation is CASSIRFLVSTQYF. This chain connects TRBV19 to TRBJ2-3; D not resolved. V lost 3 bases to trimming and J lost 9 bases, with 16 bases between them. Germline assignment: CDR1 LNHDA and CDR2 SQIVND (reference sequence). The CDR3 is 14 amino acids. The complete variable domain, with remaining parts taken from reference TRBV19 and TRBJ2-3, reads DGGITQSPKYLFRKEGQNVTLSCEQNLNHDAMYWYRQDPGQGLRLIYYSQIVNDFQKGDIAEGYSVSREKKESFPLTVTSAQKNPTAFYLCASSIRFLVSTQYFGPGTRLTVL.

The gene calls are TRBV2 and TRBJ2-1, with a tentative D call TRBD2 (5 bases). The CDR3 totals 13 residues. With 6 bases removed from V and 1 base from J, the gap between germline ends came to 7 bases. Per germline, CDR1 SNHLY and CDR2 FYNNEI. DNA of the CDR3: TGTGCCAGCAGAGCGGATTCCTACAATGAGCAGTTCTTC. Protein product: CASRADSYNEQFF.